The 29 T cell receptor beta chains presented below share a single source sample, sequenced in a study of response to subunit inactivated influenza vaccine. TCRdb used MiXCR to reprocess the RT-PCR reads, holding one entry per CDR3 protein. The table lists about 780,000 distinct CDR3 sequences, roughly 18% of them singletons, with approximately 11% in the top ten. This specimen was PBMCs from blood, taken less than 6 days after vaccination. These receptors all come from a man aged 50-60 years who received an inactivated influenza vaccine.

This clonotype has more than one count but fewer than ten. This rearrangement joins TRBV6-1 to TRBJ2-5; 11 bases map to TRBD2. V lost 6 bases, J lost 1 base, and 1 base stayed unmatched. Germline assignment: CDR1 MNHNS and CDR2 SASEGT. This CDR3 has 14 residues. DNA for the CDR3: TGTGCCAGCAGACTAGCGGGGGCCCAAGAGACCCAGTACTTC. It specifies CASRLAGAQETQYF.

The chain carries TRBV10-3 and TRBJ2-7; possibly TRBD2 for D (6 bases). The V end lost 4 bases, the J end lost 6 bases, and 10 bases lay between the germline ends. CDR3 length equals 12 residues. The V gene's germline CDR1 is ENHRY and CDR2 SYGVKD. This CDR3 is CAISAEGGEQYF. The CDR3 region has the DNA TGTGCCATCAGTGCGGAGGGCGGCGAGCAGTACTTC.

J is TRBJ2-1 and V is TRBV27; 11 positions agree with TRBD1. The CDR3 is made up of 16 amino acids. The junction had 4 bases not matched to a gene; V was cut back by 4 bases and J by 2 bases. The germline V gene encodes CDR1 MNHEY and CDR2 SMNVEV (reference sequence). CDR3 in DNA: TGTGCCAGCAGTTCCTGGACAGGGGGCCCCTACAATGAGCAGTTCTTC. As protein: CASSSWTGGPYNEQFF.

This chain links TRBV5-1 with TRBJ2-3, with 10 bases fitting TRBD2. V dropped 1 base and J dropped 6; count of bases not matched to a gene: 11. Per germline, CDR1 SGHRS and CDR2 YFSETQ. The CDR3 runs 17 residues. Here the CDR3 DNA reads TGCGCCAGCAGCTTGAGCCGTCAGCGGGGGGGCCCTGATACGCAGTATTTT. It yields the protein CASSLSRQRGGPDTQYF.

This clonotype was seen many times. The V gene is TRBV6-6, the J gene TRBJ2-1; D uncertain. Germline V gene sequence: CDR1 MNHNY, CDR2 SVGAGI (reference sequence). Trimming left V 6 bases short and J 6 bases short, with 9 bases between. This CDR3 is built from 12 residues. The CDR3 coding sequence is TGTGCCAGCAGCCTAGGCACCAATGAGCAGTTCTTC. Encoded protein: CASSLGTNEQFF.

This clonotype was detected a few times. The chain employs TRBV5-6 and TRBJ2-7, with 8 bases aligning to TRBD1. CDR3 length: 14 amino acids. Germline CDR1 SGHDT, CDR2 YYEEEE. Trimming at V came to 0 bases and at J to 3 bases, leaving 2 bases not matched to a gene. CDR3 sequence: CASSLVRGLYEQYF. For the CDR3, the DNA is TGTGCCAGCAGCTTGGTCAGGGGGCTCTACGAGCAGTACTTC.

The rearrangement links TRBV15 to TRBJ2-7; D not certain. The CDR3 is 14 amino acids. Germline CDR1 and CDR2: LNHNV and YYDKDF (reference sequence). Trimming cost V 1 base and J 0 bases, with 7 bases left between them. DNA for the CDR3: TGTGCCACCAGCAGAGTGGTCGGCTCCTACGAGCAGTACTTC. Amino acids: CATSRVVGSYEQYF.

The chain uses TRBV6-2 or TRBV6-3 and TRBJ1-1; no clear D gene. Looked up from germline, CDR1 is MNHEY and CDR2 is SVGEGT. V lost 2 bases to trimming and J lost 10 bases, with 17 bases between them. The CDR3 is 14 amino acids. In nucleotides, the CDR3 is TGTGCCAGCAGTTACAGAGGTCGGTTTTCGCCAGCTTTCTTT. This gives the protein CASSYRGRFSPAFF.

This clonotype was detected ten times or more. This chain links TRBV20-1 with TRBJ2-7, with 9 bases lining up with TRBD1. Germline CDR1 is DFQATT and CDR2 is SNEGSKA (reference sequence). The CDR3 is made up of 13 amino acids. The V and J ends lost 7 bases and 2 bases, in that order; junction bases with no gene match: 6. Here the CDR3 reads CSGTDRGPYEQYF. The CDR3 region has the DNA TGCAGTGGGACGGACAGGGGTCCCTACGAGCAGTACTTC.

The rearrangement links TRBV2 to TRBJ2-1; D is unresolved. With 6 bases removed from V and 3 bases from J, the gap between germline ends came to 21 bases. Germline V gene data show CDR1 as SNHLY and CDR2 as FYNNEI. The CDR3 covers 17 residues. The CDR3 region is CASRAGGGWNRYNEQFF. The CDR3 DNA reads as TGTGCCAGCAGGGCCGGCGGCGGTTGGAATCGCTACAATGAGCAGTTCTTC.

The rearrangement uses TRBV4-1 and TRBJ1-3; no clear D gene. Germline V gene lookup returns CDR1 MGHRA and CDR2 YSYEKL. V lost 0 bases to trimming and J lost 0 bases, with 15 bases between them. The CDR3 covers 18 residues. The CDR3 bases are TGCGCCAGCAGCCAAGAGGCGTTAGGCTCTTTCTCTGGAAACACCATATATTTT. It codes for CASSQEALGSFSGNTIYF.

The genes are TRBV7-2 and TRBJ2-1; D remains ambiguous. Trimming took off 4 bases at V and 0 bases at J, with 10 bases between the two ends. From germline, CDR1 is SGHTA and CDR2 FQGNSA. CDR3 length: 15 amino acids. The DNA for the CDR3 is TGTGCCAGCAGCTCCACCATCTCCTCCTACAATGAGCAGTTCTTC. Its translation: CASSSTISSYNEQFF.

This chain joins TRBV3-1 and TRBJ2-5; 8 bases are a match to TRBD1. The CDR3 is 17 residues long. Germline trimming cut 1 base from V and 0 bases from J; bases unmatched to any gene: 7. Germline-derived CDR1 and CDR2 are LGHDT and YNNKEL (reference sequence). The CDR3 loop is CASSQARDRRYQETQYF. In DNA, the CDR3 is TGTGCCAGCAGCCAAGCTCGGGACAGGCGATACCAAGAGACCCAGTACTTC.

This sequence joins TRBV20-1 and TRBJ2-1; D call uncertain. Germline CDR1 DFQATT, CDR2 SNEGSKA (reference sequence). The length of the CDR3 is 15 residues. V gave up 1 base and J gave up 0 bases, with 10 bases separating them. The CDR3 coding sequence is TGCAGTGCTAGAGTAGGGTCCCCCTCCTACAATGAGCAGTTCTTC. Residues: CSARVGSPSYNEQFF.

The rearrangement links TRBV6-5 to TRBJ2-1; TRBD1 or TRBD2 may be the D gene (5 bases each). Trimming removed 5 bases at V and 12 bases at J, with 20 bases between. Germline assignment: CDR1 MNHEY and CDR2 SVGAGI. This CDR3 is built from 14 residues. CDR3 amino acids: CASSHPGTQKGQFF. CDR3 in DNA: TGTGCCAGCAGTCACCCAGGGACGCAGAAGGGGCAGTTCTTC.

In its sample, this clonotype was seen a few times. The chain links TRBV20-1 to TRBJ1-3; the D is unclear. Deletions cut 2 bases from V and 0 bases from J, with 8 bases between. Germline CDR1 and CDR2: DFQATT and SNEGSKA (reference sequence). This CDR3 has 14 amino acids. CDR3 bases: TGCAGTGCTAGATCCCTCAGCTCTGGAAACACCATATATTTT. Translation gives CSARSLSSGNTIYF.

This chain joins TRBV12-3 or TRBV12-4 and TRBJ2-1, with 7 positions matching TRBD1. After removal of 5 bases from V and 10 bases from J, the junction contained 8 bases not matched to a gene. The CDR3 contains 13 residues. The CDR3 nucleotides read TGTGCCAGCAGTCGAGGACAGGCTGGGGAGCAGTTCTTC. Protein: CASSRGQAGEQFF.

This clonotype has a count of ten or more. The chain couples TRBV7-8 to TRBJ2-1; 7 bases map to TRBD1. Looked up from germline, CDR1 is SGHVS and CDR2 is FQNEAQ. This CDR3 contains 15 residues. V gave up 2 bases and J gave up 2 bases; unmatched junction bases: 3. CDR3 amino acids: CASSLQGGAYNEQFF. As DNA, the CDR3 is TGTGCCAGCAGCTTACAAGGGGGCGCCTACAATGAGCAGTTCTTC. Using reference TRBV7-8 and TRBJ2-1 for the parts outside the CDR3, the full variable domain is GAGVSQSPRYKVAKRGQDVALRCDPISGHVSLFWYQQALGQGPEFLTYFQNEAQLDKSGLPSDRFFAERPEGSVSTLKIQRTQQEDSAVYLCASSLQGGAYNEQFFGPGTRLTVL.

This chain joins TRBV29-1 and TRBJ2-1; 7 nucleotides align to TRBD1. In germline, CDR1 is SQVTM, CDR2 ANQGSEA. CDR3 length: 15 amino acids. The CDR3 sequence: CSVHRAGGSGIEQFF. CDR3 nucleotides: TGCAGTGTTCACCGGGCAGGGGGTTCTGGTATTGAGCAGTTCTTC.

This clonotype was picked up a small number of times. The V gene is TRBV27, the J gene TRBJ2-7; maybe TRBD2 (5 bases). From germline, CDR1 is MNHEY and CDR2 SMNVEV (reference sequence). V lost 6 bases and J 4 bases, leaving 19 bases between the germline ends. The CDR3 extends over 15 amino acids. CDR3 sequence: CASSTLSGLQYEQYF. The CDR3 DNA is TGTGCCAGCAGCACCTTGAGCGGCTTACAGTACGAGCAGTACTTC.

This clonotype was found a few times. As DNA, the CDR3 is TGCAGTGCTGGACAGGGGGCGGAAGTCTATGGCTACACCTTC. Translated: CSAGQGAEVYGYTF. The V and J genes are TRBV20-1 and TRBJ1-2, with TRBD1 matching over 11 bases. The CDR3 totals 14 residues. In germline, CDR1 is DFQATT, CDR2 SNEGSKA (reference sequence). The J segment lost 4 bases and the V segment lost 5 bases, leaving 6 bases of the junction unmatched.

The genes are TRBV5-6 and TRBJ2-1; tentatively, D is TRBD1 or TRBD2 (5 bases each). The CDR3 contains 16 residues. V shed 4 bases and J shed 0 bases, with 14 bases lying between them. The germline gives CDR1 SGHDT, CDR2 YYEEEE. The CDR3 coding sequence is TGTGCCAGCAGCCCATTATGGGGGAGCTCCTACAATGAGCAGTTCTTC. This translates into CASSPLWGSSYNEQFF.

This clonotype was observed a few times. This chain connects TRBV4-3 to TRBJ2-4; no reliable D call. Germline V gene sequence: CDR1 LGHNA, CDR2 YSLEER. The germline V and J ends were trimmed by 0 bases and 6 bases, with 12 bases remaining between them. The CDR3 extends over 15 amino acids. CDR3 amino acids: CASSQDAHRRNIQYF. The DNA of the CDR3 is TGCGCCAGCAGCCAAGACGCGCACCGACGAAACATTCAGTACTTC.

The chain is built from TRBV20-1 and TRBJ2-1; tentative D call: TRBD2 (6 bases). Looked up from germline, CDR1 is DFQATT and CDR2 is SNEGSKA (reference sequence). V was clipped by 4 bases and J by 0 bases, with 10 bases between them. The CDR3 length is 14 residues. The CDR3 here is CSATRGNSYNEQFF. The CDR3 DNA reads TGCAGTGCTACCCGCGGGAACTCCTACAATGAGCAGTTCTTC.

This chain uses TRBV5-1 with TRBJ2-7; 10 positions match TRBD1. Germline CDR1 reads SGHRS; CDR2 reads YFSETQ. The CDR3 consists of 13 residues. V shed 6 bases and J 6 bases; nucleotides not matched to a gene: 6. CDR3 amino acids: CASTEGQGTEQYF. CDR3 DNA sequence: TGCGCCAGCACCGAGGGACAGGGGACCGAGCAGTACTTC.

The table lists this clonotype with many counts. This chain joins TRBV20-1 and TRBJ1-1; 8 bases are a match to TRBD1. Germline-derived CDR1 and CDR2 are DFQATT and SNEGSKA (reference sequence). This CDR3 contains 13 residues. The V segment lost 5 bases and the J segment 5 bases; nucleotides outside the gene matches: 7. CDR3 bases: TGCAGTGCTGCGGGACAGGCGGGGACTGAAGCTTTCTTT. Encoded protein: CSAAGQAGTEAFF.

The rearrangement uses TRBV20-1 and TRBJ1-6; no definite D call. Per germline, CDR1 DFQATT and CDR2 SNEGSKA (reference sequence). V shed 4 bases and J shed 3 bases, with 13 bases lying between them. The CDR3 is 15 amino acids. As DNA, the CDR3 is TGCAGTGCTAAAGACCTCAGAGACTATAATTCACCCCTCCACTTT. Translated: CSAKDLRDYNSPLHF.

This rearrangement joins TRBV12-3 or TRBV12-4 to TRBJ2-1; 11 bases align to TRBD2. Trimming at V came to 7 bases and at J to 10 bases, leaving 12 bases not matched to a gene. There are 15 residues in the CDR3. CDR3 sequence reads: CASNWSSGRAGEQFF. Written as DNA, the CDR3 is TGTGCCAGCAACTGGAGTAGCGGGAGGGCCGGGGAGCAGTTCTTC.

In this sample, this clonotype turned up a few times. The CDR3 DNA reads TGTGCCGGAAATCAGAGCTCCTACAATGAGCAGTTCTTC. Protein: CAGNQSSYNEQFF. The chain employs TRBV12-3 or TRBV12-4 and TRBJ2-1; no firm D call. Trimming took 11 bases from V and 0 from J, leaving 11 bases between them. This CDR3 is 13 amino acids long.